These 3 T cell receptor beta chains were all obtained from the same sample, sequenced in a study of blood T cell repertoires in COVID-19. Clones were sequenced by immunoSEQ multiplex PCR, and TCRdb holds only the in-frame ones, with some missing. The data hold 200,000 or so clones, with about 91% observed a single time. The specimen sequenced was PBMCs or T cells enriched from blood (not recorded which). The source is a woman aged 40 to 50 with acute COVID-19.

The V gene is TRBV6-5, the J gene TRBJ2-7, with TRBD1 identical over 9 bases. The CDR3 runs to 15 residues. The trim removed 6 bases at V and 3 bases at J, leaving 9 bases unmatched. Per the germline V gene, CDR1 is MNHEY and CDR2 is SVGAGI. CDR3 protein: CASSTRTGVIYEQYF. CDR3 DNA: TGTGCCAGCAGCACCCGGACAGGGGTGATCTACGAGCAGTACTTC.

The rearrangement links TRBV27 to TRBJ1-5, with no clear D. Between the trimmed V and J ends, which lost 4 bases and 5 bases, there was a span of 9 bases. Germline CDR1 and CDR2: MNHEY and SMNVEV (reference sequence). The CDR3 extends over 13 amino acids. The CDR3 loop reads CASSYFPHQPQHF. The CDR3, as DNA: TGTGCCAGCAGTTACTTCCCTCATCAGCCCCAGCATTTT.

The rearrangement joins TRBV7-2 to TRBJ2-7; D possibly corresponds to TRBD2 (6 bases). The CDR3 is 14 amino acids. Trimming shortened V by 2 bases and J by 3 bases, and 11 bases separated the two germline ends. Germline V gene sequence: CDR1 SGHTA, CDR2 FQGNSA. CDR3 sequence: CASSLLALVYEQYF. The CDR3 nucleotides are TGTGCCAGCAGCTTACTAGCGTTGGTCTACGAGCAGTACTTC. The full variable domain, rest sourced from reference TRBV7-2 and TRBJ2-7, is GAGVSQSPSNKVTEKGKDVELRCDPISGHTALYWYRQSLGQGLEFLIYFQGNSAPDKSGLPSDRFSAERTGGSVSTLTIQRTQQEDSAVYLCASSLLALVYEQYFGPGTRLTVT.